Described below is a single T cell receptor (beta chain) sequence and its context. Its antigen target is currently unknown. Per-nucleotide qualities are absent, and no much larger clonotype sits a single base away. The CDR3 has 15 amino acids, counting the end cysteine and phenylalanine. The kept DNA is CDR3 alone, 45 bases in frame from the first base. V loses 4 bases at its end and J loses 5 bases; junction bases beyond the gene matches: 8. Sequences SGDLS (CDR1) and YYNGEE (CDR2) are obtained from the germline V gene. Whole blood was collected in K2EDTA tubes by collaborating institutions according to the institutions' own protocols. For TCRbeta analysis, collaborator samples were shipped as frozen whole blood, as isolated PBMCs, or as DNA extracted from either sample type. The data derive from a study of blood T cell repertoires in COVID-19 (dated by TCRdb to the early 2020s). For the wider study: Samples covering the acute and convalescent phases of COVID-19 were provided by collaborators in the United States, Italy and Spain. The prospective study material was composed of cDNA or gDNA derived from T cells, B-cell-depleted T cells, or PBMCs. Subjects who had been exposed to COVID-19, were actively infected with it, or had recovered from it provided the deeply sampled blood TCRbeta repertoires that made up the dataset. The repertoires were released in a freely available public database meant as a resource for research on the immune response to SARS-CoV-2. The samples were drawn from two sources: the first 160 participants of the ongoing ImmuneRACE study, and 950 to 1,500 subjects contributed by 6 global collaborators. Sample metadata almost always included a de-identified subject ID, COVID-19 status, age in years and sex. Where HLA class I and class II types were available, the types were taken from metadata supplied by the sample provider, not from assay-based typing.

Study-wide findings and limitations: How much clinical and demographic metadata was included differed by source and by participant, and the metadata was provided uncurated.

TCRbeta CDR3 regions were amplified from genomic DNA using the immunoSEQ Assay, a bias-controlled multiplex PCR. In the authors' own workflow: Nucleated cell counts per sample were estimated from amplification of reference gene primers within the assay. To quantify the absolute abundance of each unique TCRbeta CDR3 rearrangement, sequence reads were collapsed and filtered. Productive Simpson clonality was computed per sample as the square root of Simpson's diversity index over productive rearrangements. TCRdb retrieved this table from immuneACCESS and kept in-frame rearrangements only. Not all clones are present; in checked studies, unresolved V genes account for under half, and no reason is known for the remainder. The DNA gave D and trimming, while V, J and clone size come from that table. The sample table contains about 67,000 clones; only one count was recorded for over 80% of them. Clones ranked in the top ten supply under 9.5% of the sample.

This receptor was obtained from a man aged 50 to 59 with active COVID-19. Here the chain combines TRBV9 and TRBJ2-3; the central 9 bases match TRBD2. The sample was peripheral blood. The CDR3 protein sequence reads: CASSPSGGGGDTQYF. Here is the DNA: TGTGCCAGCAGCCCCTCAGGCGGGGGGGGAGATACGCAGTATTTT.